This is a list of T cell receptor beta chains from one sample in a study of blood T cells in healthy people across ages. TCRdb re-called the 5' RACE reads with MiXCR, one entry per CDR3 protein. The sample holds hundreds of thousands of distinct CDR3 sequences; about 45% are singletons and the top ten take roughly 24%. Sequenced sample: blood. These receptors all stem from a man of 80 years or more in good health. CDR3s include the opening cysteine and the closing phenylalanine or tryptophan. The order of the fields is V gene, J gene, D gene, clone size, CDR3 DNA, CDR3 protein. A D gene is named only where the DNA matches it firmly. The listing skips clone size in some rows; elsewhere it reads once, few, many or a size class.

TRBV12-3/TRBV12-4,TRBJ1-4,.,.,TGTGCCAGCAGAGACGGGACAACTAATGAAAAACTGTTTTTT,CASRDGTTNEKLFF
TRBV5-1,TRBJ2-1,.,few,TGCGCCAGCAGCGATGCACCTCAACCCGGGGATGAGCAGTTCTTC,CASSDAPQPGDEQFF
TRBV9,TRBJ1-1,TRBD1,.,TGTGCCAGCAACGCAGATCCGGGACAGGCGATTGAAGCTTTCTTT,CASNADPGQAIEAFF
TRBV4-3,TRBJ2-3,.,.,TGCGCCAGCAGCCAAGAGGCGGCGGTAGCGGCGTCATCTAGCACAGATACGCAGTATTTT,CASSQEAAVAASSSTDTQYF
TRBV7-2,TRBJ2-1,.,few,TGTGCCAGCAGCTTCGCGGGCCAGGAGCAGTTCTTC,CASSFAGQEQFF
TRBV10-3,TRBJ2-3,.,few,TGTGCCATCACTCCGGACGACGGGGGTACGCAGTATTTT,CAITPDDGGTQYF
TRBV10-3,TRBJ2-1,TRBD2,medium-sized,TGTGCCATCAGGCGGACTAGCGGGAGTAATGAGCAGTTCTTC,CAIRRTSGSNEQFF
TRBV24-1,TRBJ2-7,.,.,TGTGCCACCAGTGAACCTGGGGCTGACGGCTCCTACGAGCAGTACTTC,CATSEPGADGSYEQYF
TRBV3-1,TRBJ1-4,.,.,TGTGCCAGCAAGTTTTCGACAGGAGACATTGAAAAACTGTTTTTT,CASKFSTGDIEKLFF
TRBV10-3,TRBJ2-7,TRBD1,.,TGTGCCATCAGCGTGGGACAGTACTACGAGCAGTACTTC,CAISVGQYYEQYF
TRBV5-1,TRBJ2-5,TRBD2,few,TGCGCCAGCAGCTTGGAACTAGCGGGAGGGCGAGAGACCCAGTACTTC,CASSLELAGGRETQYF
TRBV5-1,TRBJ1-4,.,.,TGCGCCAGCAGCTTGAGGTTGTCGGGTCAAGCTGAAAAACTGTTTTTT,CASSLRLSGQAEKLFF
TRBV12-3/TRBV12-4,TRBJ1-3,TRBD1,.,TGTGCCAGCAGTTTTACAGGGGGCTCATCTGGAAACACCATATATTTT,CASSFTGGSSGNTIYF
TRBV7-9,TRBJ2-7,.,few,TGTGCCAGCAGCTTAGCGGGGAGGACCTACGAGCAGTACTTC,CASSLAGRTYEQYF
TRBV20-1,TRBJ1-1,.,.,TGCAGTGCTCGTGACCCGGGAAGGGGAACTGAGGCTTTCTTT,CSARDPGRGTEAFF
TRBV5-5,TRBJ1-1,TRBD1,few,TGTGCCAGCAGCCGTCCCGGGACAGCTACGAACACTGAAGCTTTCTTT,CASSRPGTATNTEAFF
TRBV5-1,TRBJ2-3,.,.,TGCGCCAGCAGCTTGGAGACGACTAGCACAGATACGCAGTATTTT,CASSLETTSTDTQYF